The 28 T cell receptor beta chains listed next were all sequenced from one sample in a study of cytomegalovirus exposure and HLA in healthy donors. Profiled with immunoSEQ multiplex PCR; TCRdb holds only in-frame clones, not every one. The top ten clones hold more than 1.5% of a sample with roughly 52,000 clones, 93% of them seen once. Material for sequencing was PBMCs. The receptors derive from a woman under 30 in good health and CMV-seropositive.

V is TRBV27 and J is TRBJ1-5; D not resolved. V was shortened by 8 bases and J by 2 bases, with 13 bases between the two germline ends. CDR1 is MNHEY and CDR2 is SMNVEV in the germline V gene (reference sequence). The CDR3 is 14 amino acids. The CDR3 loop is CASAHYDGNQPQHF. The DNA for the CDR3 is TGTGCCAGCGCCCACTATGATGGCAATCAGCCCCAGCATTTT.

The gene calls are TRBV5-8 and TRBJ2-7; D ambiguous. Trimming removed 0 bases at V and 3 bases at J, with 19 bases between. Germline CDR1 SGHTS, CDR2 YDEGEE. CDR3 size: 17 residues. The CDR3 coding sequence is TGTGCCAGCAGCTTGGCTTGGTCGGAACAAACGGGCTACGAGCAGTACTTC. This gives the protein CASSLAWSEQTGYEQYF.

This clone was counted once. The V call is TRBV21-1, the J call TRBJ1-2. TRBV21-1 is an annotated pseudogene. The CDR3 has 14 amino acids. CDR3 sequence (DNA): TGTGCCAGCAGCAAGCGGCGGAAAGTGGTCGGCTACACCTTC. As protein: CASSKRRKVVGYTF.

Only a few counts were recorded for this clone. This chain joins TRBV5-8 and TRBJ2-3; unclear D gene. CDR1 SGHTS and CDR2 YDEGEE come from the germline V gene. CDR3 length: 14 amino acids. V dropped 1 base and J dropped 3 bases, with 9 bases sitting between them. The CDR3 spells CASSLRGRTDTQYF. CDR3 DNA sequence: TGTGCCAGCAGCTTGCGCGGTAGAACAGATACGCAGTATTTT.

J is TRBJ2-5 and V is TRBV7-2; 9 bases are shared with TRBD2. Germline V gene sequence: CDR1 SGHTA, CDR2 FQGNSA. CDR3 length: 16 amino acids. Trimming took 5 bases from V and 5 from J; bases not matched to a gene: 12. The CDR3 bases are TGTGCCAGCAGCGCACAATCCCTAGCGGGGCGGGAGACCCAGTACTTC. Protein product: CASSAQSLAGRETQYF. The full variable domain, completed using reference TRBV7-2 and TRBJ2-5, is GAGVSQSPSNKVTEKGKDVELRCDPISGHTALYWYRQSLGQGLEFLIYFQGNSAPDKSGLPSDRFSAERTGGSVSTLTIQRTQQEDSAVYLCASSAQSLAGRETQYFGPGTRLLVL.

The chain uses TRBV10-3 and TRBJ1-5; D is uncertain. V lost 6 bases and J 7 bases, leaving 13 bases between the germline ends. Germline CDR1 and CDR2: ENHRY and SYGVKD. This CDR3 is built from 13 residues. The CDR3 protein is CAISPGSEQPQHF. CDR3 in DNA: TGTGCCATCAGCCCGGGATCAGAACAGCCCCAGCATTTT.

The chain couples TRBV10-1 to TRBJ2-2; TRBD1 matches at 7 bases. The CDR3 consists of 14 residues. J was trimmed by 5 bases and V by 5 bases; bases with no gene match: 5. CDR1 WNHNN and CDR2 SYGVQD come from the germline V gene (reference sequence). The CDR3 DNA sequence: TGCGCCAGCAGTTATTTACAGGGGACCGGGGAGCTGTTTTTT. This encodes CASSYLQGTGELFF.

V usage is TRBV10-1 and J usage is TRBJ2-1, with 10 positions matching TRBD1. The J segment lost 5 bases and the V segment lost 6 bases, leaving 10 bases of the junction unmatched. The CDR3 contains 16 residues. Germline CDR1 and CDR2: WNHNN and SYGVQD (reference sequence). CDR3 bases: TGCGCCAGCAGCTCCGGGACAGGGGCACCGAACAATGAGCAGTTCTTC. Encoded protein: CASSSGTGAPNNEQFF.

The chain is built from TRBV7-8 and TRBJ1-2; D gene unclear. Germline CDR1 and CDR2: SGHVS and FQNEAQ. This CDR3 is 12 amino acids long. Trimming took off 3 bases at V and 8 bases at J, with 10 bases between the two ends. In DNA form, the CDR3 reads TGTGCCAGCAGCTTTATCGGAGAAGGCTACACCTTC. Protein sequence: CASSFIGEGYTF.

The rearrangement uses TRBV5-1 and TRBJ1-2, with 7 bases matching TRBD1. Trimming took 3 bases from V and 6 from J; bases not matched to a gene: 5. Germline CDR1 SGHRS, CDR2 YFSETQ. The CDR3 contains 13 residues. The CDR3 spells CASSSGQEDGYTF. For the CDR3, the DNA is TGCGCCAGCAGCTCCGGACAGGAGGATGGCTACACCTTC.

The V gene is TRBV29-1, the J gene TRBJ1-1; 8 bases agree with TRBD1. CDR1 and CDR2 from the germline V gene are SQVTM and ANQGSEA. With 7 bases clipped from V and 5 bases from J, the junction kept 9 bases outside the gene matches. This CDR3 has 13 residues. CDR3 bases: TGCAGCGGAATCACAGGGGGGAGTACTGAAGCTTTCTTT. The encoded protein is CSGITGGSTEAFF.

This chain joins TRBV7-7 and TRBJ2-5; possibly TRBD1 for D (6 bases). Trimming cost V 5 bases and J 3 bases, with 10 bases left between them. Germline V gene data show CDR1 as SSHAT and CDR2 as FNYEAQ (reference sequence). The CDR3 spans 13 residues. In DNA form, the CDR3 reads TGTGCCAGCAGCCTCGGACAGAAAGAGACCCAGTACTTC. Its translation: CASSLGQKETQYF.

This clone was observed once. In DNA, the CDR3 is TGTGCCAGCAGCCCTACGGGACAGAACTATGGCTACACCTTC. This sequence encodes CASSPTGQNYGYTF. The V call is TRBV5-5, the J call TRBJ1-2, with 7 nucleotides matching TRBD1. The CDR3 spans 14 residues. The germline V gene encodes CDR1 SGHKS and CDR2 YYEKEE (reference sequence). The V segment lost 4 bases and the J segment 2 bases; nucleotides outside the gene matches: 5.

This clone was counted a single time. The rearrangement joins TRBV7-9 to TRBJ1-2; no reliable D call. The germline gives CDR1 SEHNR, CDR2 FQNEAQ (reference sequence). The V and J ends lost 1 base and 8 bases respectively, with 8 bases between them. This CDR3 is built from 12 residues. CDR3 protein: CASSLGGYGYTF. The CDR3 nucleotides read TGTGCCAGCAGCTTAGGAGGGTACGGCTACACCTTC.

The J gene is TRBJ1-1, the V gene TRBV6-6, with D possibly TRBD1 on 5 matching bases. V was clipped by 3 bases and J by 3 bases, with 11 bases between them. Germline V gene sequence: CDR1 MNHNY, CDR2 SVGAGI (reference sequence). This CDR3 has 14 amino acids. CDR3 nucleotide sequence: TGTGCCAGCAGTTATCTGGGGGAGGACACTGAAGCTTTCTTT. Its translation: CASSYLGEDTEAFF.

CDR3 in DNA: TGCGCCAGCAGTAGTTCGGGTAGTATCCACGAGCAGTACTTC. This encodes CASSSSGSIHEQYF. The chain carries TRBV5-1 and TRBJ2-7; D unresolved. The CDR3 loop spans 14 amino acids. With 5 bases removed from V and 5 bases from J, the gap between germline ends came to 17 bases. Per the germline V gene, CDR1 is SGHRS and CDR2 is YFSETQ. Variable domain in full (rest from reference TRBV5-1 and TRBJ2-7): KAGVTQTPRYLIKTRGQQVTLSCSPISGHRSVSWYQQTPGQGLQFLFEYFSETQRNKGNFPGRFSGRQFSNSRSEMNVSTLELGDSALYLCASSSSGSIHEQYFGPGTRLTVT.

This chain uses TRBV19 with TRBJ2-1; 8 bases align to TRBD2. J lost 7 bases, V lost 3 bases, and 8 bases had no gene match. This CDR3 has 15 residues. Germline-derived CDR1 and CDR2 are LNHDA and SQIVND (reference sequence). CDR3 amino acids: CASSILAGGWNEQFF. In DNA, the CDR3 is TGTGCCAGTAGTATCTTGGCGGGGGGATGGAATGAGCAGTTCTTC. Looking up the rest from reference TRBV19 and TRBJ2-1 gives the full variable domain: DGGITQSPKYLFRKEGQNVTLSCEQNLNHDAMYWYRQDPGQGLRLIYYSQIVNDFQKGDIAEGYSVSREKKESFPLTVTSAQKNPTAFYLCASSILAGGWNEQFFGPGTRLTVL.

The CDR3 DNA reads TGTGCCAGCAGCTTAGCGGATGGGGGAGGTGGAAACACCATATATTTT. Its translation: CASSLADGGGGNTIYF. The chain is built from TRBV7-9 and TRBJ1-3, with D tentatively TRBD1 (5 bases). The ends were cut back, 0 bases at V and 3 bases at J, with 12 bases in the middle. This CDR3 comprises 16 residues. Germline V gene lookup returns CDR1 SEHNR and CDR2 FQNEAQ (reference sequence).

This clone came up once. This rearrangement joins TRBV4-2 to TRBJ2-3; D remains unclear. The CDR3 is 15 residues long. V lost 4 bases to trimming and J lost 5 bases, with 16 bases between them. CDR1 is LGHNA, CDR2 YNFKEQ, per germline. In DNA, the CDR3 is TGTGCCAGCAGCCCCGCTACCACCCCCCTAGATACGCAGTATTTT. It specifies CASSPATTPLDTQYF.

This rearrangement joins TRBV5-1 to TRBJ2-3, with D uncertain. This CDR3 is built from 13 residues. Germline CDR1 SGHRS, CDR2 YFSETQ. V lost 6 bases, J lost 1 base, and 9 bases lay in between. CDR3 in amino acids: CASKSQGTDTQYF. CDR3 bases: TGCGCCAGCAAGTCGCAGGGCACAGATACGCAGTATTTT. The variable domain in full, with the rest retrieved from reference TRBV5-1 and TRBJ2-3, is KAGVTQTPRYLIKTRGQQVTLSCSPISGHRSVSWYQQTPGQGLQFLFEYFSETQRNKGNFPGRFSGRQFSNSRSEMNVSTLELGDSALYLCASKSQGTDTQYFGPGTRLTVL.

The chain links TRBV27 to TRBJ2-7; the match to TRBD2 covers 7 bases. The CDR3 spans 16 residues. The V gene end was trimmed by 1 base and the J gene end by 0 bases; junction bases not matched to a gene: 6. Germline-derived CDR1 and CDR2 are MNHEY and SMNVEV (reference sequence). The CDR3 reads CASSLWGGVSSYEQYF. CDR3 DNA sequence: TGTGCCAGCAGTTTATGGGGGGGGGTAAGCTCCTACGAGCAGTACTTC.

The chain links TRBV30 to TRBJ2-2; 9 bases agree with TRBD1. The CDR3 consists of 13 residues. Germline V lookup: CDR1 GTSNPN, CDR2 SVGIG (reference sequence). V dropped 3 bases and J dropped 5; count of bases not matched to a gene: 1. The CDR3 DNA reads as TGTGCCTGGAGGGACAGGGGAACCGGGGAGCTGTTTTTT. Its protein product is CAWRDRGTGELFF.

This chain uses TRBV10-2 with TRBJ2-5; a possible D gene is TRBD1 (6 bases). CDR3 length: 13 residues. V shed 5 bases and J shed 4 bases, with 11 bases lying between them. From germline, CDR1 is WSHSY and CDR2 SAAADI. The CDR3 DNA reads TGCGCCAGCAGTCAACAGGGCCGAGAGACCCAGTACTTC. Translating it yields CASSQQGRETQYF.

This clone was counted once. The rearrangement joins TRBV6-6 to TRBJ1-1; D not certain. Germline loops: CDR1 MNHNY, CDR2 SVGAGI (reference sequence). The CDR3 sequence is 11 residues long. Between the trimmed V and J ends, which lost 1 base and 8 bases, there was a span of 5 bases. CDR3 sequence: CASSYYSEAFF. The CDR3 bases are TGTGCCAGCAGTTACTACTCGGAAGCTTTCTTT.

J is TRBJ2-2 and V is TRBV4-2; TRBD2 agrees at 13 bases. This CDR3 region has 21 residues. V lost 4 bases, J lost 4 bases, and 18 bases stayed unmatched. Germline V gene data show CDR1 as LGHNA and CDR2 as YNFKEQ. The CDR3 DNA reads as TGTGCCAGCAGCCGGGCTCCCGCCGGGACTAGCGGGGAAGGGGGCACCGGGGAGCTGTTTTTT. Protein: CASSRAPAGTSGEGGTGELFF.

This CDR3 reads CASRQTGSGTEAFF. The CDR3 region has the DNA TGTGCCAGCAGACAAACAGGGTCGGGCACTGAAGCTTTCTTT. The chain is built from TRBV27 and TRBJ1-1; D is possibly TRBD1 (6 bases). V was clipped by 6 bases and J by 4 bases, with 15 bases between them. This CDR3 contains 14 residues. Germline V gene lookup returns CDR1 MNHEY and CDR2 SMNVEV (reference sequence).

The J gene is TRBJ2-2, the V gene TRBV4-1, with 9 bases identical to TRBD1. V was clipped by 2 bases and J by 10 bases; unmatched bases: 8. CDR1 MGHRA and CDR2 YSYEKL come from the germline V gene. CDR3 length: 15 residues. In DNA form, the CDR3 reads TGCGCCAGCAGCCAAACCCGGGACAGGGACCCGGAGCTGTTTTTT. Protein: CASSQTRDRDPELFF.

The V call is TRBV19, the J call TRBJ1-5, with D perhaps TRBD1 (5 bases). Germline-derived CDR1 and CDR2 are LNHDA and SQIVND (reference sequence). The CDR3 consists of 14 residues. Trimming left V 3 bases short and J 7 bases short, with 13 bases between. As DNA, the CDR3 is TGTGCCAGTAGTATCCTGGGGGGTGACCAGCCCCAGCATTTT. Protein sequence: CASSILGGDQPQHF. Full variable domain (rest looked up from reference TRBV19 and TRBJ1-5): DGGITQSPKYLFRKEGQNVTLSCEQNLNHDAMYWYRQDPGQGLRLIYYSQIVNDFQKGDIAEGYSVSREKKESFPLTVTSAQKNPTAFYLCASSILGGDQPQHFGDGTRLSIL.